The rows below give T cell receptor beta chains drawn from one sample of a study of OX40 agonist ivuxolimab in advanced cancers. Produced via immunoSEQ multiplex PCR; TCRdb's table is partial and in-frame only. This sample has 83,000 or so clones, with about four fifths found just once. The source was CD4+ or CD8+ T cells sorted from blood, collected in a trial of the OX40 agonist ivuxolimab. The receptors shown here come from an adult with an advanced solid tumor such as melanoma, head and neck, liver or kidney cancer. The conserved cysteine and the conserved F or W are not part of the CDR3 here.

V | CDR3
TRBV21-1 | ASSKRNVERTTDTQY
TRBV27 | GAEKNEKLF
TRBV29-1 | SAGGQEGYT
TRBV6-5 | ASSRVPNEKLF
TRBV2 | ASSSGRREKLF
TRBV6-1 | ASSERGGGTRQPQH
TRBV19 | ASSMDPSSYNSPLH
TRBV4-2 | ASSQLAGGTGELF
TRBV2 | ASIGPGEAQY
TRBV29-1 | SVGELYEQY
TRBV4-1 | ASSQDLAGAYEQY
TRBV7-2 | ASSSHQTAPEAF
TRBV2 | ASSEATAFGNTIY
TRBV7-2 | ASSLRVQGEQF
TRBV29-1 | SVEGVGFSGANVLT
TRBV6-5 | ASSYLRQMNTGELF
TRBV27 | ASSRTRSSGNTIY
TRBV7-2 | ASSLRVGAAF
TRBV4-2 | ASSQDIGQGAGEQY
TRBV27 | ASSFRGESTEAF
TRBV11-2 | ASSLDQGTSGVGFNEQF
TRBV6-4 | ASSAIAAGSTEAF
TRBV7-9 | ASSLAPRNTEAF
TRBV18 | ASSLRREDGYT
TRBV11-2 | ASSLVGGGYT